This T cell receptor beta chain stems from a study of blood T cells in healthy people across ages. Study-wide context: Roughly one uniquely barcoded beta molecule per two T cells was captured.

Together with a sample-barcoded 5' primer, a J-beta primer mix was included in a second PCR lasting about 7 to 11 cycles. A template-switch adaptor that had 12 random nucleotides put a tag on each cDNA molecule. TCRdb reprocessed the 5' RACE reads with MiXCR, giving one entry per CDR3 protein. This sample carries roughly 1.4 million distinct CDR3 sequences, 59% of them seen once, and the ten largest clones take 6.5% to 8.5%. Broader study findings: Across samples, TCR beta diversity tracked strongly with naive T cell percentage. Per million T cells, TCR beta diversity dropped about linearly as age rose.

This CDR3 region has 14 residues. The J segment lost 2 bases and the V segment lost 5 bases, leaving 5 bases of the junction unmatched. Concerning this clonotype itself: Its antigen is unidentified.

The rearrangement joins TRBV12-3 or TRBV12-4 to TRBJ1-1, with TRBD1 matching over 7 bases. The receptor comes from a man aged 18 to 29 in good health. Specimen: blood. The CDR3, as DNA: TGTGCCAGCAGTCCGACAGGGACTAACACTGAAGCTTTCTTT. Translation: CASSPTGTNTEAFF.